Shown below are 10 T cell receptor beta chains from a single sample sequenced in a study of identical twins. MiXCR, applied by TCRdb to the 5' RACE reads, yields one record per CDR3 protein. The data show fewer than 550,000 distinct CDR3 sequences, roughly an eighth seen once. This same sample was also taken into another study, of yellow fever vaccine responses in identical twins.

The sequencing sample was made of CD4+ T cells sorted from blood. The receptors were gathered from a woman younger than 35 in good health.

This clonotype was detected only a few times. At one end the junction does not follow the germline gene, possibly because of a read error. The chain is built from TRBV5-1 and TRBJ2-1, with a weak D call TRBD2 (6 bases). CDR1 is SGHRS, CDR2 YFSETQ, per germline. CDR3 size: 17 residues. The CDR3 coding sequence is TGCGCCAGCAGATTGGGACTCGTACCAACGCTTAACAATGAGCAGTTCTTC. Its translation: CASRLGLVPTLNNEQFF.

In its sample, this clonotype was seen many times. The rearrangement uses TRBV6-1 and TRBJ2-4; possibly TRBD1 for D (6 bases). Trimming pared 5 bases from V and 0 bases from J, leaving 11 bases between. This CDR3 spans 15 amino acids. Germline CDR1 reads MNHNS; CDR2 reads SASEGT. The CDR3 sequence is CASSRTDLAKNIQYF. CDR3 DNA: TGTGCCAGCAGTCGGACAGACTTAGCCAAAAACATTCAGTACTTC.

The chain carries TRBV7-9 and TRBJ2-5, with D perhaps matching TRBD2 (6 bases). Looked up from germline, CDR1 is SEHNR and CDR2 is FQNEAQ (reference sequence). The CDR3 length is 16 residues. Trimming shortened V by 2 bases and J by 5 bases, and 18 bases separated the two germline ends. The CDR3 DNA reads TGTGCCAGCAGCTTATGGCGGGGCGCCATATTGGAGACCCAGTACTTC. It encodes CASSLWRGAILETQYF.

This chain connects TRBV11-2 to TRBJ2-7; tentative D call: TRBD1 (5 bases). Between the trimmed V and J ends, which lost 0 bases and 6 bases, there was a span of 12 bases. The CDR3 contains 14 residues. Germline V gene lookup returns CDR1 SGHAT and CDR2 FQNNGV. The CDR3, as DNA: TGTGCCAGCAGCTTAGACTCAGGGAAGTCCGAGCAGTACTTC. Its protein is CASSLDSGKSEQYF.

This clonotype was found a few times. The chain couples TRBV5-1 to TRBJ2-3, with 13 bases fitting TRBD2. Germline assignment: CDR1 SGHRS and CDR2 YFSETQ. The CDR3 extends over 16 amino acids. The J segment lost 5 bases and the V segment lost 0 bases, leaving 3 bases of the junction unmatched. CDR3 nucleotides: TGCGCCAGCAGCTTGGCGGGACTAGCGGGACAAGATACGCAGTATTTT. Residues: CASSLAGLAGQDTQYF.

There are many counts of this clonotype. The chain employs TRBV5-1 and TRBJ2-1; TRBD2 matches 8 bases. Germline-derived CDR1 and CDR2 are SGHRS and YFSETQ. V was clipped by 6 bases and J by 8 bases; unmatched bases: 19. The length of the CDR3 is 17 residues. The CDR3 DNA is TGCGCCAGCAAACTACGGGGGGGTTCGGGATTGTCGGATGAGCAGTTCTTC. Residues: CASKLRGGSGLSDEQFF. The variable domain in full, completed from reference TRBV5-1 and TRBJ2-1, reads KAGVTQTPRYLIKTRGQQVTLSCSPISGHRSVSWYQQTPGQGLQFLFEYFSETQRNKGNFPGRFSGRQFSNSRSEMNVSTLELGDSALYLCASKLRGGSGLSDEQFFGPGTRLTVL.

This clonotype was seen many times. Here the CDR3 reads CASSEFQGFDTQYF. CDR3 coding DNA: TGTGCCAGCAGTGAATTCCAGGGTTTTGATACGCAGTATTTT. The V gene is TRBV25-1, the J gene TRBJ2-3, with a weak D call TRBD1 (5 bases). Germline V CDR1 and CDR2: MGHDK, SYGVNS. V was trimmed by 1 base and J by 6 bases, leaving 11 bases between them. CDR3 length equals 14 residues.

The chain recombines TRBV20-1 with TRBJ2-7, with a tentative D call TRBD2 (5 bases). The CDR3 contains 13 residues. V gave up 5 bases and J gave up 6 bases, with 17 bases separating them. In germline, CDR1 is DFQATT, CDR2 SNEGSKA (reference sequence). This chain's CDR3 is CSAAPTSLPEQYF. As DNA, the CDR3 is TGCAGTGCTGCCCCTACTAGTTTGCCCGAGCAGTACTTC.

The CDR3 here is CASRTPTRSNTGELFF. The CDR3 DNA is TGTGCCAGCAGGACCCCCACCAGGTCGAACACCGGGGAGCTGTTTTTT. The chain couples TRBV27 to TRBJ2-2; D is unresolved. Trimming removed 6 bases at V and 0 bases at J, with 14 bases between. The CDR3 spans 16 residues. Germline V gene lookup returns CDR1 MNHEY and CDR2 SMNVEV (reference sequence).

This chain connects TRBV12-3 or TRBV12-4 to TRBJ1-6; no clear D gene. Trimming removed 6 bases from V and 14 bases from J, with 14 bases in between. The CDR3 is made up of 12 amino acids. In nucleotides, the CDR3 is TGTGCCAGCAGGCTCTTGGGCGGGGCCCTCCACTTT. Protein sequence: CASRLLGGALHF.